This T cell receptor (beta chain) was obtained from a study of human T cells and chemical hapten exposure. Time point indicated: healthy volunteer bleed at 2 weeks. Total RNA was isolated from unfractionated whole blood. Trimming left V 2 bases short and J 3 bases short, with 2 bases between. The CDR3 covers 10 residues. In germline, CDR1 is DFQATT, CDR2 SNEGSKA (reference sequence). MiXCR, run by TCRdb on the RACE reads, gives a single entry per CDR3 protein. The sample yields 80,000 to 100,000 distinct CDR3 sequences, around 8.8% seen once. This clonotype was observed many times. The sequenced material came from whole blood. The chain uses TRBV20-1 and TRBJ2-7; D is ambiguous. The clonotype was recovered from a female donor in good health. Some clones in this sample may be carry-over from other donors' samples. CDR3 region: CSARNYEQYF. CDR3 nucleotide sequence: TGCAGTGCTAGAAACTACGAGCAGTACTTC.